The 15 T cell receptor beta chains below come from one sample, sequenced in a study of blood T cell repertoires in COVID-19 (dated by TCRdb to about 2020). Libraries were built with the immunoSEQ multiplex PCR assay. Sourced from immuneACCESS, this table was stored by TCRdb with only in-frame sequences that have V and J called. A share of the clones is absent; for the studies checked, an unresolved V gene accounts for under half, and the remainder has no known explanation. The sample records approximately 170,000 clones, just under 85% of which are singletons. 6.5% to 9.5% of the sample goes to the ten largest clones. Sequenced input: peripheral blood. These receptors all come from an elderly woman with COVID-19, enrolled during active disease.

This clone was seen only once. The V call is TRBV5-1, the J call TRBJ1-2; a possible D gene is TRBD1 (6 bases). Trimming shortened V by 0 bases and J by 2 bases, and 8 bases separated the two germline ends. Germline assignment: CDR1 SGHRS and CDR2 YFSETQ. CDR3 length equals 14 residues. This CDR3 reads CASSLAGGNYGYTF. In DNA, the CDR3 is TGCGCCAGCAGCTTGGCTGGGGGCAACTATGGCTACACCTTC.

This rearrangement joins TRBV7-9 to TRBJ2-7; 10 bases align to TRBD1. The V gene's germline CDR1 is SEHNR and CDR2 FQNEAQ (reference sequence). The V segment lost 2 bases and the J segment 3 bases; nucleotides outside the gene matches: 7. This CDR3 is built from 16 residues. DNA for the CDR3: TGTGCCAGCAGCTTAAAGCTGGGACAGGGGAACTACGAGCAGTACTTC. Its protein product is CASSLKLGQGNYEQYF.

The chain employs TRBV5-1 and TRBJ2-7; 11 bases are a match to TRBD2. V dropped 8 bases and J dropped 2; count of bases not matched to a gene: 6. The CDR3 sequence is 14 residues long. Germline V gene lookup returns CDR1 SGHRS and CDR2 YFSETQ. The CDR3 is CASRTSGGTYEQYF. DNA for the CDR3: TGCGCCAGTAGAACTAGCGGGGGCACCTACGAGCAGTACTTC.

This chain links TRBV19 with TRBJ1-3, with unresolved D. The CDR3 has 15 amino acids. V gave up 3 bases and J gave up 0 bases, with 9 bases separating them. Per germline, CDR1 LNHDA and CDR2 SQIVND (reference sequence). The CDR3 is CASSIGRLSGNTIYF. CDR3 nucleotides: TGTGCCAGTAGTATCGGAAGACTCTCTGGAAACACCATATATTTT.

This clone was counted once. J is TRBJ2-1 and V is TRBV11-1; 10 bases are a match to TRBD2. J was trimmed by 12 bases and V by 5 bases; bases with no gene match: 10. The CDR3 has 14 amino acids. Germline V CDR1 and CDR2: SGHAT, FQDESV (reference sequence). The CDR3 DNA sequence: TGTGCCAGCAGCCCAGGCAGGACTAGCGGTAGGCAGTTCTTC. This translates into CASSPGRTSGRQFF.

The V gene is TRBV4-1, the J gene TRBJ1-1; D gene unclear. V gave up 3 bases and J gave up 0 bases, with 11 bases separating them. This CDR3 has 15 amino acids. The germline gives CDR1 MGHRA, CDR2 YSYEKL. Written as DNA, the CDR3 is TGCGCCAGCAGCCAGTCTGTCCAGATGAACACTGAAGCTTTCTTT. It is translated as CASSQSVQMNTEAFF.

CDR3: CASSQGAGYSYNEQFF. The CDR3 DNA reads TGTGCCAGCAGCCAAGGGGCAGGTTATTCCTACAATGAGCAGTTCTTC. The rearrangement links TRBV4-2 to TRBJ2-1; D gene unclear. The CDR3 extends over 16 amino acids. Trimming shortened V by 1 base and J by 1 base, and 11 bases separated the two germline ends. From germline, CDR1 is LGHNA and CDR2 YNFKEQ.

This chain connects TRBV27 to TRBJ2-7; D gene ambiguous. CDR3 length: 13 amino acids. Per germline, CDR1 MNHEY and CDR2 SMNVEV (reference sequence). Trimming took 5 bases from V and 6 from J, leaving 14 bases between them. DNA of the CDR3: TGTGCCAGCAGTCATGCTGCCTCCGGCGAGCAGTACTTC. This translates into CASSHAASGEQYF.

The chain combines TRBV6-5 with TRBJ2-3; maybe TRBD1 (5 bases). This CDR3 spans 14 amino acids. The germline V and J ends were trimmed by 3 bases and 6 bases, with 13 bases remaining between them. Germline assignment: CDR1 MNHEY and CDR2 SVGAGI. Here the CDR3 DNA reads TGTGCCAGCAGTTATAAAGGGGTGGGCGATACGCAGTATTTT. The encoded protein is CASSYKGVGDTQYF.

The V gene is TRBV19, the J gene TRBJ2-1; maybe TRBD1 (6 bases). CDR3 length equals 15 residues. The V and J ends lost 8 bases and 0 bases respectively, with 14 bases between them. Germline loops: CDR1 LNHDA, CDR2 SQIVND (reference sequence). The CDR3 here is CASSKQGLSYNEQFF. CDR3 bases: TGTGCCAGTTCGAAACAGGGTCTCTCCTACAATGAGCAGTTCTTC.

The chain has TRBV5-6 and TRBJ1-2; unclear D gene. With 6 bases removed from V and 8 bases from J, the gap between germline ends came to 20 bases. The CDR3 covers 14 residues. Germline CDR1 SGHDT, CDR2 YYEEEE. CDR3 coding DNA: TGTGCCAGCACCCCGCCGGGGTCCTCCTTGGGCTACACCTTC. Translation gives CASTPPGSSLGYTF.

This clone was counted between two and nine times. The chain is built from TRBV5-1 and TRBJ1-1, with 7 bases aligning to TRBD1. V lost 8 bases, J lost 2 bases, and 6 bases stayed unmatched. Germline CDR1 SGHRS, CDR2 YFSETQ. This CDR3 has 13 residues. The CDR3 region is CARPGQINTEAFF. In DNA, the CDR3 is TGCGCCAGACCGGGACAGATAAACACTGAAGCTTTCTTT.

This clone was detected a few times. The chain uses TRBV19 and TRBJ1-2, with TRBD1 matching over 8 bases. J was trimmed by 7 bases and V by 7 bases; bases with no gene match: 11. The CDR3 runs to 14 residues. Per germline, CDR1 LNHDA and CDR2 SQIVND (reference sequence). The CDR3 loop is CASTDRDRLGGYTF. The CDR3 DNA sequence: TGTGCCAGTACCGACCGGGACAGGTTGGGTGGCTACACCTTC.

The chain uses TRBV6-5 and TRBJ2-7; D might be TRBD1 (5 bases). Per the germline V gene, CDR1 is MNHEY and CDR2 is SVGAGI. CDR3 size: 13 residues. Between the trimmed V and J ends, which lost 6 bases and 5 bases, there was a span of 14 bases. The CDR3 region is CASRWVGRDEQYF. The CDR3 DNA sequence: TGTGCCAGCAGATGGGTGGGGCGCGACGAGCAGTACTTC.

The chain employs TRBV3-1 (or the pseudogene TRBV3-2) and TRBJ1-1; D not certain. Germline CDR1 and CDR2: LGHDT and YNNKEL (reference sequence). This CDR3 is built from 14 residues. Between the trimmed V and J ends, which lost 4 bases and 1 base, there was a span of 10 bases. In nucleotides, the CDR3 is TGTGCCAGCAGCCGATTACAGCAGAACACTGAAGCTTTCTTT. Protein sequence: CASSRLQQNTEAFF.